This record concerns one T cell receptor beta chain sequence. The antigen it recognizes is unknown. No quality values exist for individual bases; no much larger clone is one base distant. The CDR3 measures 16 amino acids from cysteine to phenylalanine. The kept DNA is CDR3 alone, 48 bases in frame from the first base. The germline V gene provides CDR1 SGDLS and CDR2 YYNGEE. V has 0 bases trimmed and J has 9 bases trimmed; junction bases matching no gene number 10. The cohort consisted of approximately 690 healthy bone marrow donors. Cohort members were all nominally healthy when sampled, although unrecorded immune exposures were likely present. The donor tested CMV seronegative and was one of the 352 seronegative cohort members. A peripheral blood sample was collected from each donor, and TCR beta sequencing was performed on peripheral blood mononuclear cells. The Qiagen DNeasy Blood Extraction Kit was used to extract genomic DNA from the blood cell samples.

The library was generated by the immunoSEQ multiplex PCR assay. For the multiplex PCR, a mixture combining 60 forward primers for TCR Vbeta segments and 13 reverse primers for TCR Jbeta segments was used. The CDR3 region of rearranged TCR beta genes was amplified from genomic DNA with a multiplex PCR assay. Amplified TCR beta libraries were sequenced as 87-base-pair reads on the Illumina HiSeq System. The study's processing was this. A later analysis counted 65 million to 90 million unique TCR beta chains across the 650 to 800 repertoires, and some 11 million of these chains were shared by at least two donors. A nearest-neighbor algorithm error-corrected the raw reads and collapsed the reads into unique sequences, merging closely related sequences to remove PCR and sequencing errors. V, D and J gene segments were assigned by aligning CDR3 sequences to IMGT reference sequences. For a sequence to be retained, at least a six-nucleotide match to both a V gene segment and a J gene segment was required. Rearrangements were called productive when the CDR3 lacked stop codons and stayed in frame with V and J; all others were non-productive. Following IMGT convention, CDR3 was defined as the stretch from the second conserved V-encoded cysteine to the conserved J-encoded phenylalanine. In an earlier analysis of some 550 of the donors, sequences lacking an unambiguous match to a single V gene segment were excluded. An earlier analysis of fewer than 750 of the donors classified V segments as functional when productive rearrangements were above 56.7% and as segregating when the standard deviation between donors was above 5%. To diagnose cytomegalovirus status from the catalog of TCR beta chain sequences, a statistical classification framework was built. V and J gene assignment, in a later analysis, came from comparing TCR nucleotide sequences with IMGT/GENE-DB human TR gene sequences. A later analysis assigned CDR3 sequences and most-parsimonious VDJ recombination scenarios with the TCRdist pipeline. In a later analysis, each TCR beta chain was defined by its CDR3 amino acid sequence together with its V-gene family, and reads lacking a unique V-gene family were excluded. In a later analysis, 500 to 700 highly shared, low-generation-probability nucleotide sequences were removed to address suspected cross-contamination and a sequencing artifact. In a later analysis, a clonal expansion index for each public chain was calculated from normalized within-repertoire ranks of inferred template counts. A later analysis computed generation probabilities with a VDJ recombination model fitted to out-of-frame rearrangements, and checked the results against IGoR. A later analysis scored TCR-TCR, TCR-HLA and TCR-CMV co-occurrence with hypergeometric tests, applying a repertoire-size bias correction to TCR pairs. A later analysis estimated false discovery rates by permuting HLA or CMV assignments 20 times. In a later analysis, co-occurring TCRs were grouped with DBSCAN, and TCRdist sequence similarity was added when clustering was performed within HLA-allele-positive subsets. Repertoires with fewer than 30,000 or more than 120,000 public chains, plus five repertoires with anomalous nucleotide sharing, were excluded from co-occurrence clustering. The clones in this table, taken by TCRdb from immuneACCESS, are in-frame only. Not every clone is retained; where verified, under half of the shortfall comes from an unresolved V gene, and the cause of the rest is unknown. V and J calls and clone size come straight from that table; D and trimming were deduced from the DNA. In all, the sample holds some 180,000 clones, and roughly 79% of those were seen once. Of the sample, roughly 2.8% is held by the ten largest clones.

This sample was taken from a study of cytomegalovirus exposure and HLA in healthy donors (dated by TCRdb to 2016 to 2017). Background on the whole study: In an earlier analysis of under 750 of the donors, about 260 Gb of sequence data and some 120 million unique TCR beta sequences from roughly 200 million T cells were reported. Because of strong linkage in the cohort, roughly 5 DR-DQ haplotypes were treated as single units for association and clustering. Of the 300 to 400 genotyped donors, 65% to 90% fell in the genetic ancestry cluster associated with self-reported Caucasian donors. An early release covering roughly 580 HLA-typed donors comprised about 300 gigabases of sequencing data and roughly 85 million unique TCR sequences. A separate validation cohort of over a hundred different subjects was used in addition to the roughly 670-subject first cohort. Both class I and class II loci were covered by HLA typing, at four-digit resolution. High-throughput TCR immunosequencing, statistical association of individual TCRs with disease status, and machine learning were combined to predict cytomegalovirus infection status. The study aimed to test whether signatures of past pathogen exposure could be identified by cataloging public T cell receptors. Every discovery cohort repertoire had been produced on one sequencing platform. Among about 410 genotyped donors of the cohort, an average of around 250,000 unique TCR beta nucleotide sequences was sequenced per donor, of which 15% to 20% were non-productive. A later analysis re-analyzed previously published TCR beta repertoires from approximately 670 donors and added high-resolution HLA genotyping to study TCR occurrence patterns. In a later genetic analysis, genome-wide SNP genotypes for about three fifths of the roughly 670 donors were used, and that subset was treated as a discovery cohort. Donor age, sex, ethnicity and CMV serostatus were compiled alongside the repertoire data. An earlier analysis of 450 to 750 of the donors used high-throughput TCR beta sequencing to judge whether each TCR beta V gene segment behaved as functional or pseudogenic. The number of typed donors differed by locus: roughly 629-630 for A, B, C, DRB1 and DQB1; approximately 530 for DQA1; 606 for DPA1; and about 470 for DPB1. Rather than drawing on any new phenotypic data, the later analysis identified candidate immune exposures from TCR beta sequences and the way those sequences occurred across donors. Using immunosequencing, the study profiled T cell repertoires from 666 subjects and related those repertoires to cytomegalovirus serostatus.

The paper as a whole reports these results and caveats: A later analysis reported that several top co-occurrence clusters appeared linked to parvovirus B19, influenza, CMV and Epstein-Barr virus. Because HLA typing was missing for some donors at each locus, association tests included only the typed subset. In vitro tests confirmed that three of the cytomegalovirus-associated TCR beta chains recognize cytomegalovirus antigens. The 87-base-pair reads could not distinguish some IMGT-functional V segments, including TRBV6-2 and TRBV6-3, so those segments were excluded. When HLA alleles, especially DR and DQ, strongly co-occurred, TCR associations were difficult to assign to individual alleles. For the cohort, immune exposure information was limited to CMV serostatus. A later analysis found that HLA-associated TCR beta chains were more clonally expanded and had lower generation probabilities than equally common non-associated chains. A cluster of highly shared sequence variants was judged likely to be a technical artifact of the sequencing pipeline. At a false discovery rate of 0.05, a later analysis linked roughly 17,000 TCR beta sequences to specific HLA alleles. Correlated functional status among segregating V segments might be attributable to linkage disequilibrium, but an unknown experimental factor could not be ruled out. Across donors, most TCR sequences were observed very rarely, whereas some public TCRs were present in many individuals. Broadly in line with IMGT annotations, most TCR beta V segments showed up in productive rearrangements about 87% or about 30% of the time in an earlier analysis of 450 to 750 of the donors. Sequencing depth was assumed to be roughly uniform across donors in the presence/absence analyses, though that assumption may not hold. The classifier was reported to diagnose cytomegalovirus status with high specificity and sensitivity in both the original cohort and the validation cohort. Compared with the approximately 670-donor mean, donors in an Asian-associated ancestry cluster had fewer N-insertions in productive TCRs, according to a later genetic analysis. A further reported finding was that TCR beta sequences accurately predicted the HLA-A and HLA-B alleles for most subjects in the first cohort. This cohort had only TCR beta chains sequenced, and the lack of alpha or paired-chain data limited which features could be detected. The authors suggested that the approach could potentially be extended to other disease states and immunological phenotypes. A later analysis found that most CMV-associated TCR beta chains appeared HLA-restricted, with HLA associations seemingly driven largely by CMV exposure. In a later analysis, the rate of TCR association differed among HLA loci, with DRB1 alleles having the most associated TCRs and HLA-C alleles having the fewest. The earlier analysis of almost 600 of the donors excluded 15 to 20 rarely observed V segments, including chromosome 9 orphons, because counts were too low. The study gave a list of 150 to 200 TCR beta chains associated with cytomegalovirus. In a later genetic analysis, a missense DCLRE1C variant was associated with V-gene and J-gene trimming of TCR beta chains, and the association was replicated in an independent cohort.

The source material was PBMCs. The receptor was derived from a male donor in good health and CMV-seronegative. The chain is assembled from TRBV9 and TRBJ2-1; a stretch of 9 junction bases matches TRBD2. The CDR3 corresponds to CASSVVAGGTFSEQFF. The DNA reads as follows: TGTGCCAGCAGCGTAGTGGCGGGGGGGACCTTCTCTGAGCAGTTCTTC.